Below are 11 T cell receptor beta chains sequenced from a single sample in a study of tumor-infiltrating lymphocytes in localized non-small cell lung cancer. The protocol was immunoSEQ multiplex PCR, while the TCRdb copy is restricted to in-frame clones and leaves out a portion. This table has tens of thousands of clones, about three fifths appearing once. The sequenced material came from lung tumor tissue. Every receptor here comes from a human donor with non-small cell lung cancer.

This clone was seen just once. The chain links TRBV6-6 to TRBJ2-1; possible D gene TRBD2, 6 bases. The CDR3 extends over 15 amino acids. CDR1 and CDR2 (germline): MNHNY, SVGAGI (reference sequence). The V and J ends lost 2 bases and 0 bases respectively, with 8 bases between them. CDR3 protein: CASSYGGSSYNEQFF. The DNA of the CDR3 is TGTGCCAGCAGTTACGGGGGGAGCTCCTACAATGAGCAGTTCTTC.

The chain combines TRBV5-8 with TRBJ1-1, with D possibly matching TRBD1 (5 bases). The CDR3 has 14 amino acids. Trimming took 4 bases from V and 4 from J, leaving 14 bases between them. From germline, CDR1 is SGHTS and CDR2 YDEGEE. The CDR3 DNA is TGTGCCAGCAGCCCACCGGGACCCCGCACTGAAGCTTTCTTT. This translates into CASSPPGPRTEAFF.

The chain carries TRBV5-1 and TRBJ2-1; TRBD1 matches at 7 bases. The V gene's germline CDR1 is SGHRS and CDR2 YFSETQ. This CDR3 has 14 residues. With V trimmed by 3 bases and J by 8 bases, 8 bases remained unmatched. The CDR3 DNA sequence: TGCGCCAGCAGCTCGACAGGGAGCTTGGATGAGCAGTTCTTC. This gives the protein CASSSTGSLDEQFF.

J is TRBJ1-6 and V is TRBV30, with D perhaps TRBD1 (5 bases). V was cut by 5 bases and J by 0 bases, with 11 bases left in between. The CDR3 extends over 15 amino acids. The germline V gene has CDR1 GTSNPN and CDR2 SVGIG (reference sequence). For the CDR3, the DNA is TGTGCCTGGGCGCAGGGCGACTCCTATAATTCACCCCTCCACTTT. Protein: CAWAQGDSYNSPLHF.

This clone has only a few counts. This rearrangement joins TRBV9 to TRBJ2-7; D possibly corresponds to TRBD1 (6 bases). V lost 4 bases to trimming and J lost 2 bases, with 13 bases between them. This CDR3 has 14 amino acids. Germline-derived CDR1 and CDR2 are SGDLS and YYNGEE. DNA of the CDR3: TGTGCCAGCAGCTCCGGACAGAGAGCCTACGAGCAGTACTTC. This encodes CASSSGQRAYEQYF.

By share, this clone counts as medium-sized. This chain uses TRBV5-4 with TRBJ2-5; weak D call: TRBD2 (5 bases). CDR1 SGHNT and CDR2 YYREEE come from the germline V gene (reference sequence). V was trimmed by 4 bases and J by 1 base, leaving 11 bases between them. The CDR3 length is 14 residues. CDR3 region: CASSPSAGQETQYF. The CDR3 DNA follows: TGTGCCAGCAGCCCGAGCGCGGGCCAAGAGACCCAGTACTTC.

The V call is TRBV7-9, the J call TRBJ1-1; D call uncertain. V lost 5 bases and J 5 bases, leaving 15 bases between the germline ends. The CDR3 totals 14 residues. CDR1 is SEHNR and CDR2 is FQNEAQ in the germline V gene (reference sequence). CDR3 in amino acids: CASSLANGGTEAFF. CDR3 DNA: TGTGCCAGCAGCCTTGCGAATGGCGGAACTGAAGCTTTCTTT.

This rearrangement joins TRBV11-3 to TRBJ1-1, with unresolved D. The germline gives CDR1 SGHNT, CDR2 YENEEA. This CDR3 spans 13 amino acids. Trimming removed 4 bases at V and 8 bases at J, with 14 bases between. CDR3 loop: CASSYTRRSEAFF. CDR3 DNA sequence: TGTGCCAGCAGCTACACTCGACGGTCCGAAGCTTTCTTT.

This chain connects TRBV18 to TRBJ2-7; D may be TRBD1 or TRBD2 (6 bases each). Trimming stripped 4 bases from V and 1 base from J, with 14 bases between. The V gene's germline CDR1 is KGHSH and CDR2 LQKENI. The CDR3 extends over 15 amino acids. The CDR3 region is CASSLGGQASYEQYF. DNA for the CDR3: TGTGCCAGCTCACTTGGGGGGCAGGCATCCTACGAGCAGTACTTC. Full variable domain (missing parts from reference TRBV18 and TRBJ2-7): NAGVMQNPRHLVRRRGQEARLRCSPMKGHSHVYWYRQLPEEGLKFMVYLQKENIIDESGMPKERFSAEFPKEGPSILRIQQVVRGDSAAYFCASSLGGQASYEQYFGPGTRLTVT.

This clone was seen just once. V and J are TRBV28 and TRBJ2-1; 8 bases are a match to TRBD1. V was pared by 10 bases and J by 4 bases, with 9 bases of the junction left unmatched. Germline loops: CDR1 MDHEN, CDR2 SYDVKM. This CDR3 spans 14 amino acids. The CDR3 protein is CATNSGGGYNEQFF. The CDR3 DNA follows: TGTGCCACCAATTCAGGGGGCGGGTACAATGAGCAGTTCTTC.

V and J are TRBV7-3 and TRBJ2-2, with 7 bases fitting TRBD2. CDR1 is SGHTA, CDR2 FQGTGA, per germline. Germline trimming cut 5 bases from V and 6 bases from J; bases unmatched to any gene: 12. This CDR3 has 16 amino acids. This CDR3 is CASSLLGTGGSGELFF. CDR3 sequence (DNA): TGTGCCAGCAGCCTTCTCGGTACCGGGGGGTCCGGGGAGCTGTTTTTT.